The present T cell receptor (beta chain) was sequenced within a study of CD8 T cells in Susac syndrome (dated by TCRdb to the late 2010s). Some background on the complete study: Whether CD8+ T cell activation and differentiation in Susac syndrome was antigen driven was tested using repertoire sequencing.

RNA was extracted using the RNeasy kit, and about 0.5 to 1 microgram was reverse transcribed with random hexamers. TCR beta CDR3 regions were amplified with the immunoSEQ multiplex PCR assay covering 54 Vbeta and 13 Jbeta segments. To correct PCR amplification bias, a synthetic template baseline was used for both primer optimization and computational correction. Concerning the study's data processing: Only productive sequences were kept, with reads annotated to V, D and J genes according to IMGT and analyzed in immunoSEQ Analyzer. To calculate clonality, Shannon entropy was normalized by log2 of the number of productive unique sequences and then subtracted from one. For each patient and control, public and private clones were evaluated among the 100 most prevalent clones. Clones were defined as Susac-specific when absent from the healthy and MS cohorts, from approximately 1,100 published viral clones and from other ImmuneACCESS disease sequences. TCRdb trimmed the raw reads at Q25, called clones with MiXCR and kept productive beta chains. Rows matching on CDR3 protein sequence are summarized as one entry with the most common DNA and genes. V and J calls and clone size were set by TCRdb, not the authors. The sample contains around 180,000 distinct CDR3 sequences, around 95% of them found a single time. Of the sample, around 0.093% is held by the ten largest clones.

Peripheral blood CD8+ and CD4+ T cells from healthy donors, Susac syndrome patients and multiple sclerosis patients were profiled by high-throughput TCR beta sequencing. The multiple sclerosis controls were treatment-naive patients whose relapsing-remitting disease, either stable or active, fulfilled the revised McDonald criteria. Bulk CD8+ and CD4+ T cells were purified by magnetic negative isolation, whereas CD8+ TEMRA cells were enriched by FACS. Blood was collected in EDTA tubes and processed within 24 hours, with PBMCs isolated through density gradient centrifugation. PBMCs destined for TCR sequencing were cryopreserved in liquid nitrogen and later thawed in a 37 °C water bath. The sorted or isolated CD4+, CD8+ and CD8+ TEMRA cells reached a purity of at least 90%. Compared with germline, V lacks 1 base and J lacks 5 bases; bases without a gene match: 6. Reading from cysteine to phenylalanine, the CDR3 counts 15 amino acids. The CDR3 DNA has 45 bases and is translated from base 1. In the germline V gene (reference sequence), CDR1 corresponds to SEHNR and CDR2 to FQNEAQ.

Findings and caveats that apply to the study as a whole: The number of individuals in the TCR sequencing and HLA analysis was acknowledged as relatively small.

Of note for this clonotype: The target of this receptor is not known. It has no much larger one-base neighbor in the sample; base qualities were not kept.

The material sequenced was CD4+ T cells from PBMCs. The TCR originated in a human donor with multiple sclerosis. The chain is made from TRBV7-9 and TRBJ2-3; 7 central nucleotides agree with TRBD2. The bases read TGTGCCAGCAGCTTAGGAGCGGGGCAGCTAGATACGCAGTATTTT. This codes for CASSLGAGQLDTQYF.